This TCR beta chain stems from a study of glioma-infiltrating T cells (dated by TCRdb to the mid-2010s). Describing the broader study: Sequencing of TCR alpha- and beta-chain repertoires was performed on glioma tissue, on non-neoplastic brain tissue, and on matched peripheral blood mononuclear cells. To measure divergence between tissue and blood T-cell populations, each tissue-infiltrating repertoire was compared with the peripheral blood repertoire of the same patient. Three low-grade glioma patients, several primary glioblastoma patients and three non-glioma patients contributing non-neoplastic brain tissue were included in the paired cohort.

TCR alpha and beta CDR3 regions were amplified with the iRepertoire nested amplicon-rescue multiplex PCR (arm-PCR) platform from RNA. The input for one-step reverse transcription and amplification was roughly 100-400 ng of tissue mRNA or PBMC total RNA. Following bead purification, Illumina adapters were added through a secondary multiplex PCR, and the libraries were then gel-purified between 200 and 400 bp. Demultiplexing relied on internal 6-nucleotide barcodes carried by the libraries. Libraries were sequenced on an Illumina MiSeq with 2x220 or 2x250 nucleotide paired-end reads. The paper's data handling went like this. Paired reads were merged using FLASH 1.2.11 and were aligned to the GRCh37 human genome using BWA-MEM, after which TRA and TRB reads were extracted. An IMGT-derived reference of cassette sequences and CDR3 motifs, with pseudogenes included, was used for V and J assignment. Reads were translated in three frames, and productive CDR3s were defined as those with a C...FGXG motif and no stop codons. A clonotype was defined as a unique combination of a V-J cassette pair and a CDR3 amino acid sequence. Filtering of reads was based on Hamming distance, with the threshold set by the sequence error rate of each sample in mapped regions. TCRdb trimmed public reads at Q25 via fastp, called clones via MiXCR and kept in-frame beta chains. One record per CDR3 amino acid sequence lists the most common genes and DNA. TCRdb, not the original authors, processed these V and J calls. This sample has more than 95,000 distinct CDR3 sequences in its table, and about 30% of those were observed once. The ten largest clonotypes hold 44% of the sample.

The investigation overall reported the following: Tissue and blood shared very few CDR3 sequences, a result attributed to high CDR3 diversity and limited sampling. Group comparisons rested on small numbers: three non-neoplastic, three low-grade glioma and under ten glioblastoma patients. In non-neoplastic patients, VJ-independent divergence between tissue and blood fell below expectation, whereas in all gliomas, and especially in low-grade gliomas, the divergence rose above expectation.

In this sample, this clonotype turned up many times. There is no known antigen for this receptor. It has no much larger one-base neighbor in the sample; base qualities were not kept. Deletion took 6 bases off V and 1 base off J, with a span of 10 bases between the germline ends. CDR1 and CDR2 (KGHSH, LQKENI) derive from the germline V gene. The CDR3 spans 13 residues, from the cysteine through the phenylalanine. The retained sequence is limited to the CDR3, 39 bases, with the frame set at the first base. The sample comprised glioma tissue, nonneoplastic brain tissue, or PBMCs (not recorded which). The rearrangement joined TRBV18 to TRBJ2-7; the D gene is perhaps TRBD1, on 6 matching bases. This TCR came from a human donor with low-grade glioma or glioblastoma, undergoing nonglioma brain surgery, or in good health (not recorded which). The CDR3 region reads CASSRDTSYEQYF. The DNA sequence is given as TGTGCCAGCTCCCGGGACACTTCCTACGAGCAGTACTTC. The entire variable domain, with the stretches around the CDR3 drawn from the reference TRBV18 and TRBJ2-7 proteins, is NAGVMQNPRHLVRRRGQEARLRCSPMKGHSHVYWYRQLPEEGLKFMVYLQKENIIDESGMPKERFSAEFPKEGPSILRIQQVVRGDSAAYFCASSRDTSYEQYFGPGTRLTVT.